Reported below is one T cell receptor beta chain. The germline V gene has CDR1 LGHNA and CDR2 YNFKEQ. This CDR3 contains 17 residues. This record comes from a study of T cells expressing NK-cell markers. No DNA is given; TCRdb re-called the 5' RACE reads and lists each CDR3 protein once. The sample holds 550,000 to 600,000 distinct CDR3 sequences. The TCR sequence derives from a man in his late teens or twenties in good health. The chain uses TRBV4-2 and TRBJ2-1; TCRdb selects TRBD2, and the lack of DNA leaves this call unchecked. The sequencing input was blood T cells: a sorted CD56 or NKG2C T cell subset, CD4+ or CD8+ T cells, or bulk PBMC T cells (not recorded which). The CDR3 is CASSQDIGREGQLEQFF.